These T cell receptor beta chains were read from a single sample in a study of radiation and T cells in renal cell carcinoma. This table comes from immunoSEQ multiplex PCR, and its TCRdb copy is limited to in-frame clones, with some not included. Here the sample spans 100,000 to 150,000 clones, around 82% being singletons. Sequencing was performed on blood, taken from a patient whose treatment included radiotherapy and nephrectomy. The receptors derive from a man between 50 and 59 years old with renal cell carcinoma. Both conserved end residues are part of each CDR3. Fields, in order: CDR3 DNA, CDR3 protein, clone size, CDR3 length, V gene, D gene, J gene. The D gene is left open where the match is weak. A clone size is listed for some rows: how often the clone was seen (once, few, many), or a class if it is expanded.

TGTGCCAGCAGTCCGACAGGTAGCTACGAGCAGTACTTC,CASSPTGSYEQYF,.,13,TRBV6-1,.,TRBJ2-7
TGTGCCAGCACCCTCCCCGGGGGGGGCTCAGATACGCAGTATTTT,CASTLPGGGSDTQYF,.,15,TRBV7-2,TRBD2,TRBJ2-3
TGTGCCATCAGCGACTTCCCCGGGACAGGGGACGGAAACTATGGCTACACCTTC,CAISDFPGTGDGNYGYTF,.,18,TRBV10-3,TRBD1,TRBJ1-2
TGTGCCAGCAGCACCCACCTAGCGGCAACCACAGATACGCAGTATTTT,CASSTHLAATTDTQYF,once,16,TRBV9,TRBD2,TRBJ2-3
TGTGCCTGGAGAGGACTAACGGGCACAGATACGCAGTATTTT,CAWRGLTGTDTQYF,.,14,TRBV30,.,TRBJ2-3
TGTGCCAGCAGCCGGGGACAGGGAGGCAGCAATCAGCCCCAGCATTTT,CASSRGQGGSNQPQHF,once,16,TRBV5-5,TRBD1,TRBJ1-5
TGCGCCAGCAGCCAAGAAGACGCCGGGACCCAGGCCTACAATGAGCAGTTCTTC,CASSQEDAGTQAYNEQFF,few,18,TRBV4-1,.,TRBJ2-1
TGTGCCAGCACCCGAGGGGCAGGGGATACCCTTTCGAACACCGGGGAGCTGTTTTTT,CASTRGAGDTLSNTGELFF,.,19,TRBV7-9,.,TRBJ2-2
TGTGCCAGCTCACCCCCGGGACTAGCGGGGTCCGGGGAGCTGTTTTTT,CASSPPGLAGSGELFF,.,16,TRBV18,TRBD2,TRBJ2-2
TGTGCCAGCAGCCAACAGGGGGGATCTGAAGCTTTCTTT,CASSQQGGSEAFF,.,13,TRBV7-2,TRBD1,TRBJ1-1
TGTGCCTGGAGGGACACCTATCCAGGAAATGAAAAACTGTTTTTT,CAWRDTYPGNEKLFF,.,15,TRBV30,.,TRBJ1-4
TGTGCCAGTAGTAGTGGGACTAGCGGTTCACGGACCCAGTACTTC,CASSSGTSGSRTQYF,.,15,TRBV19,TRBD2,TRBJ2-5
TGTGCCAGCAGAGAAGTAGGGCGCTCCTACAATGAGCAGTTCTTC,CASREVGRSYNEQFF,few,15,TRBV7-9,.,TRBJ2-1
TGTGCCAGCAGCCCAGGGAAAGGACGGGCGAACACTGAAGCTTTCTTT,CASSPGKGRANTEAFF,.,16,TRBV7-2,.,TRBJ1-1
TGTGCCAGCAAAGGGACAGCTAATGAAAAACTGTTTTTT,CASKGTANEKLFF,.,13,TRBV2,TRBD1,TRBJ1-4
TGTGCCAGCAGCCTCGCGGGACTAGTCTCCTACGAGCAGTACTTC,CASSLAGLVSYEQYF,.,15,TRBV28,TRBD2,TRBJ2-7
TGTGCCAGCAGTGATTTTCCCGAAGCGGGGGGGCAAGGTGAGCAGTTCTTC,CASSDFPEAGGQGEQFF,.,17,TRBV6-4,TRBD2,TRBJ2-1
TGTGCCAGCAGCTTAGTGGGCTGGGCAGGGGAATATGGCTACACCTTC,CASSLVGWAGEYGYTF,few,16,TRBV7-2,.,TRBJ1-2
TGTGCCAGCAGCTTGAGGCCCACTACCAGCGGGGAAGAGACCCAGTACTTC,CASSLRPTTSGEETQYF,.,17,TRBV7-8,TRBD2,TRBJ2-5
TGTGCCAGCAGCTCCCGGAGACTAGCGGGGGGGAAGACCGGGGAGCTGTTTTTT,CASSSRRLAGGKTGELFF,.,18,TRBV7-2,TRBD2,TRBJ2-2
TGTGCCAGCAGCCCGCCGGCAGGCACCGGGGAGCTGTTTTTT,CASSPPAGTGELFF,.,14,TRBV7-9,.,TRBJ2-2
TGTGCCAGCTCACCACCATCTAATTCGGGGACCCAGTACTTC,CASSPPSNSGTQYF,.,14,TRBV18,.,TRBJ2-5
TGTGCCAGCAGCTTGAGACTAGCGGGAGGGGATCGGCAGTATTTT,CASSLRLAGGDRQYF,.,15,TRBV5-4,TRBD2,TRBJ2-3
TGTGCCATCAGTACAGCGGGAGGGCCCTATGAGCAGTTCTTC,CAISTAGGPYEQFF,.,14,TRBV10-3,TRBD2,TRBJ2-1
TGTGCCAGCAGCGTAGGGGGCCGTAACTACAATGAGCAGTTCTTC,CASSVGGRNYNEQFF,.,15,TRBV9,.,TRBJ2-1
TGTGCCATCTCTCCCCTGACGAGCACCCAAGAGACCCAGTACTTC,CAISPLTSTQETQYF,few,15,TRBV10-3,.,TRBJ2-5
TGTGCCAGCAGCTTAGGCCTGGAGCAGTACTTC,CASSLGLEQYF,.,11,TRBV7-9,.,TRBJ2-7
TGTGCCAGCAGCGCGGGTCAGGGATATGGCTACACCTTC,CASSAGQGYGYTF,.,13,TRBV5-6,.,TRBJ1-2
TGTGCCTGGAGCCGGGACAGGGGAAGTCAGTACTTC,CAWSRDRGSQYF,.,12,TRBV30,TRBD1,TRBJ2-5
TGTGCCAGCAGCCAACGGGGGACAGGGCCTTACGAGCAGTACTTC,CASSQRGTGPYEQYF,.,15,TRBV4-2,TRBD1,TRBJ2-7
TGTGCCATCAGTGCGCTGGGGGTCCAAGAGACCCAGTACTTC,CAISALGVQETQYF,.,14,TRBV10-3,.,TRBJ2-5
TGTGCCAGCAGCTTATCAGGGAATGAGCAGTTCTTC,CASSLSGNEQFF,once,12,TRBV7-6,.,TRBJ2-1
TGTGCCAGCAGCTTACCTCCCGGGGGTAGTAATCAGCCCCAGCATTTT,CASSLPPGGSNQPQHF,.,16,TRBV7-2,.,TRBJ1-5
TGTGCCACAATGGAGGATATGGCCAAAAACATTCAGTACTTC,CATMEDMAKNIQYF,.,14,TRBV10-3,.,TRBJ2-4
TGTGCCAGCAGCCGACAAAGCAATCAGCCCCAGCATTTT,CASSRQSNQPQHF,.,13,TRBV7-2,.,TRBJ1-5
TGTGCCAGCAGCGTAGAGCCCCACTCTTCTATTCAGCGGGGGGTTGGCCAAGAGACCCAGTACTTC,CASSVEPHSSIQRGVGQETQYF,once,22,TRBV9,TRBD2,TRBJ2-5
TGTGCCAGTAGTGACAGACTGCGCGCGAACACCGGGGAGCTGTTTTTT,CASSDRLRANTGELFF,.,16,TRBV19,.,TRBJ2-2
TGTGCCAGCAGTTACTCCCGTAGGAACACTGAAGCTTTCTTT,CASSYSRRNTEAFF,.,14,TRBV6-5,.,TRBJ1-1
TGTGCCAGCAGCTCGGCAGGGGGTTGGGAGACCCAGTACTTC,CASSSAGGWETQYF,.,14,TRBV5-6,TRBD1,TRBJ2-5
TGTGCCAGCTCACCAAATCAGGGGCGCACAGATACGCAGTATTTT,CASSPNQGRTDTQYF,.,15,TRBV18,.,TRBJ2-3
TGTGCCAGCAGCTTAACTAACTATGGCTACACCTTC,CASSLTNYGYTF,.,12,TRBV11-2,.,TRBJ1-2
TGCGCCAGCAGCCAAGATTGGGCAGTACGGGAAAAACTGTTTTTT,CASSQDWAVREKLFF,.,15,TRBV4-1,.,TRBJ1-4
TGTGCCCACGTTGGGACACTTGGACGTTGCAATCAGCCCCAGCATTTT,CAHVGTLGRCNQPQHF,many,16,TRBV30,.,TRBJ1-5
TGCAGCGTCACATTGACTAGCGGAGGCTACAATGAGCAGTTCTTC,CSVTLTSGGYNEQFF,.,15,TRBV29-1,TRBD2,TRBJ2-1
TGTGCCAGCAGCCGACGGGTGTATAGCAATCAGCCCCAGCATTTT,CASSRRVYSNQPQHF,few,15,TRBV28,.,TRBJ1-5
TGTGCCAGCAGTTTGCTCGGGAGGGTCGGAACCTACGAGCAGTACTTC,CASSLLGRVGTYEQYF,.,16,TRBV27,TRBD2,TRBJ2-7
TGTGCCAGTAGTGGGGGACCGGGACAGGGGGCCAACTACGAGCAGTACTTC,CASSGGPGQGANYEQYF,.,17,TRBV19,TRBD1,TRBJ2-7
TGTGCCAGCAGTGAAATTCAGGGGGCAGGCGAGCAGTACTTC,CASSEIQGAGEQYF,.,14,TRBV6-1,TRBD1,TRBJ2-7
TGTGCCAGCAGTGCGACAGAGCGGGATACGCAGTATTTT,CASSATERDTQYF,.,13,TRBV2,.,TRBJ2-3
TGTGCCAGTAGTATAGGGGAGCGGGAGATCCACGAGCAGTACTTC,CASSIGEREIHEQYF,once,15,TRBV19,TRBD2,TRBJ2-7
TGTGCCAGCAGCCCAAACAGGGGGCACGGCACTGAAGCTTTCTTT,CASSPNRGHGTEAFF,.,15,TRBV7-6,TRBD1,TRBJ1-1
TGTGCCAGCAGCAAAGCAGCGGAGGGGGCATCCTACGAGCAGTACTTC,CASSKAAEGASYEQYF,.,16,TRBV21-1,.,TRBJ2-7
TGTGCCAGCAGTGCAGACAGGTTCTCTGGAAACACCATATATTTT,CASSADRFSGNTIYF,.,15,TRBV2,.,TRBJ1-3
TGTGCCAGCCGAGTCAGGGGCTTGAACACTGAAGCTTTCTTT,CASRVRGLNTEAFF,once,14,TRBV6-1,.,TRBJ1-1
TGTGCCAGCAGTGAAGCCGGGTACAAAACCTACGAGCAGTACTTC,CASSEAGYKTYEQYF,.,15,TRBV2,.,TRBJ2-7
TGTGCCAGCAGCTTAGTAGGTGTGGGCCGCGGTCGGTACGTCACTGAAGCTTTCTTT,CASSLVGVGRGRYVTEAFF,.,19,TRBV7-8,.,TRBJ1-1